The sequence of this T cell receptor (beta chain) was determined in a study of T cell responses to AZD1222 COVID-19 vaccine. Notes on the study in general: The donor cohort was predominantly white British with a female majority, and clonal diversity may have been underestimated. Nearly half of spike-specific TCRs reportedly target variant regions that are unmutated in the B.1.351 and B.1.1.7 variants.

Pooling was applied to second doses at about 4 or about 12 weeks. Worth noting for this clone: Antigen: not known.

The CDR3 totals 14 residues. In germline, CDR1 is GTSNPN, CDR2 SVGIG (reference sequence). Between the trimmed V and J ends, which lost 2 bases and 4 bases, there was a span of 14 bases. The protocol was immunoSEQ multiplex PCR, while the TCRdb copy is restricted to in-frame clones and leaves out a portion. The table has just under 150,000 clones, about 92% seen once. The receptor was isolated from an adult who received the AZD1222 COVID-19 vaccine. The material sequenced was peripheral blood, taken 28 days after the second AZD1222 dose. The chain combines TRBV30 with TRBJ1-1; tentative D call: TRBD1 (5 bases). The CDR3 region has the DNA TGTGCCTGGAGTAACGGTCTGGGACGCACTGAAGCTTTCTTT. Protein product: CAWSNGLGRTEAFF. The whole variable domain, filled in from reference TRBV30 and TRBJ1-1, reads SQTIHQWPATLVQPVGSPLSLECTVEGTSNPNLYWYRQAAGRGLQLLFYSVGIGQISSEVPQNLSASRPQDRQFILSSKKLLLSDSGFYLCAWSNGLGRTEAFFGQGTRLTVV.